The next 8 T cell receptor beta chains were all read from a single sample in a study of CD8 T cells in Susac syndrome. Random hexamers were used to reverse transcribe an amount of roughly 0.45 to 1 ug RNA. TCRdb used MiXCR to reprocess the immunoSEQ multiplex PCR reads, holding one entry per CDR3 protein. Here the sample spans 200,000 to 300,000 distinct CDR3 sequences, about 96% being singletons. Sequences were obtained from CD4+ T cells from PBMCs. These receptors all come from a human donor with Susac syndrome.

In DNA, the CDR3 is TGTGCCAGCAACGTTGGGGGAAGCAACACCGGGGAGCTGTTTTTT. Encoded protein: CASNVGGSNTGELFF. The chain uses TRBV9 and TRBJ2-2, with D possibly being TRBD1 or TRBD2 (5 bases each). CDR1 and CDR2 (germline): SGDLS, YYNGEE. There are 15 residues in the CDR3. V shed 6 bases and J shed 2 bases, with 14 bases lying between them.

The chain employs TRBV7-9 and TRBJ2-5, with 7 bases aligning to TRBD1. This CDR3 comprises 17 residues. Germline V gene data show CDR1 as SEHNR and CDR2 as FQNEAQ (reference sequence). Trimming cost V 5 bases and J 3 bases; bases outside gene matches: 15. The CDR3 loop reads CASSPLRQGRTEETQYF. CDR3 DNA: TGTGCCAGCAGCCCTCTGAGACAGGGCCGGACGGAAGAGACCCAGTACTTC.

The rearrangement joins TRBV29-1 to TRBJ2-1, with 8 bases that match TRBD2. This CDR3 comprises 11 residues. In germline, CDR1 is SQVTM, CDR2 ANQGSEA. The CDR3 protein is CSGTSSGEQFF. The CDR3 coding sequence is TGCAGTGGGACTAGTAGCGGTGAGCAGTTCTTC.

The CDR3 DNA is TGCAGTGACAACTCCGGGCAGATCTATGGCTACACCTTC. Translation gives CSDNSGQIYGYTF. The V and J genes are TRBV20-1 and TRBJ1-2; D unclear. The CDR3 sequence is 13 residues long. V was clipped by 7 bases and J by 4 bases, with 16 bases between them. Looked up from germline, CDR1 is DFQATT and CDR2 is SNEGSKA (reference sequence).

This rearrangement joins TRBV6-5 to TRBJ1-5; no reliable D call. Germline V CDR1 and CDR2: MNHEY, SVGAGI. This CDR3 comprises 16 residues. V lost 0 bases and J lost 0, with 9 bases in between. Here the CDR3 DNA reads TGTGCCAGCAGTTACTCCGTCAGTCATAGCAATCAGCCCCAGCATTTT. Translation: CASSYSVSHSNQPQHF.

The chain has TRBV4-2 and TRBJ1-2; D unclear. Germline loops: CDR1 LGHNA, CDR2 YNFKEQ. The CDR3 consists of 15 residues. V shed 1 base and J shed 4 bases, with 13 bases lying between them. The DNA for the CDR3 is TGTGCCAGCAGCCAAGGAAGAGCAGTCGGCTATGGCTACACCTTC. Residues: CASSQGRAVGYGYTF.

The chain uses TRBV20-1 and TRBJ2-3, with 7 nucleotides matching TRBD2. This CDR3 comprises 13 residues. The V gene end was trimmed by 6 bases and the J gene end by 6 bases; junction bases not matched to a gene: 9. Germline assignment: CDR1 DFQATT and CDR2 SNEGSKA (reference sequence). Written as DNA, the CDR3 is TGCAGTGCGGCCGGTGAGGGAGGGGATACGCAGTATTTT. Translated, it gives CSAAGEGGDTQYF.

In its sample, this clonotype was seen once. The chain recombines TRBV30 with TRBJ2-4; no firm D call. Germline V gene data show CDR1 as GTSNPN and CDR2 as SVGIG (reference sequence). CDR3 length: 15 residues. Between the trimmed V and J ends, which lost 0 bases and 0 bases, there was a span of 9 bases. The CDR3 region has the DNA TGTGCCTGGAGTGTGGGAAGACTAGCCAAAAACATTCAGTACTTC. Its protein is CAWSVGRLAKNIQYF.